The clone carrying this TCR beta chain was seen more than once but under ten times. The CDR3 spans 15 residues. The J segment lost 2 bases and the V segment lost 5 bases, leaving 5 bases of the junction unmatched. CDR1 is SGHRS, CDR2 YFSETQ, per germline. Authors' analysis steps: Reference gene primers were amplified, and this amplification served to estimate nucleated cell counts. Using immunoSEQ multiplex PCR, the repertoire was profiled, and TCRdb retains in-frame clones only, with some absent. V and J calls and clone size come straight from that table; D and trimming were deduced from the DNA. The repertoire consists of 200,000 to 250,000 clones, with almost 90% occurring once and the leading ten covering less than 3.5%. The data originate from a study of blood T cell repertoires in COVID-19.

The sample consisted of peripheral blood. This receptor was identified in a woman in her fifties or sixties with acute or convalescent COVID-19. The chain uses TRBV5-1 and TRBJ2-2; TRBD2 matches 8 bases. The chain's CDR3 is CASRGLAGNTGELFF. The DNA of the CDR3 is TGCGCCAGCAGGGGGCTAGCGGGTAACACCGGGGAGCTGTTTTTT.